What follows are 16 T cell receptor beta chains derived from one specimen sequenced in a study of spatial heterogeneity in lung cancer. Findings of the study overall: The study found that expanded intratumoral alpha and beta TCR counts tracked tumor mutation counts.

TCRdb reprocessed the 5' RACE reads via MiXCR and lists one record per CDR3 protein. This sample has under 20,000 distinct CDR3 sequences, with 5.8% found just once. Regarding time point: sample taken at primary tumor resection. These TCRs' antigens remain unknown. Specimen: lung tumor tissue, collected at surgery. The receptors come from a female donor with early-stage non-small cell lung cancer.

In this sample, this clonotype turned up many times. This beta chain is a stray read from a library made for alpha chains; its abundance is not meaningful. The chain recombines TRBV20-1 with TRBJ1-5, with 11 bases matching TRBD1. CDR3 size: 13 residues. After removal of 5 bases from V and 6 bases from J, the junction contained 3 bases not matched to a gene. Germline-derived CDR1 and CDR2 are DFQATT and SNEGSKA (reference sequence). CDR3 in amino acids: CSAGQGASQPQHF. CDR3 nucleotides: TGCAGTGCTGGACAGGGGGCGAGTCAGCCCCAGCATTTT.

The sample holds a few counts of this clonotype. This beta chain lies outside the target of a library built for alpha chains; its clone size means little. The chain has TRBV10-3 and TRBJ2-3, with TRBD2 identical over 7 bases. Per the germline V gene, CDR1 is ENHRY and CDR2 is SYGVKD. The CDR3 is made up of 16 amino acids. The trim removed 4 bases at V and 1 base at J, leaving 8 bases unmatched. Written as DNA, the CDR3 is TGTGCCATCAGTGTGGTGGCTAGCGGAGGCACAGATACGCAGTATTTT. It encodes CAISVVASGGTDTQYF.

In regard to this clonotype: The library was designed around alpha chains, so this beta chain is a stray read whose abundance carries little weight. The chain has TRBV25-1 and TRBJ2-1; D not certain. The CDR3 loop spans 14 amino acids. V shed 3 bases and J shed 0 bases, with 6 bases lying between them. Per the germline V gene, CDR1 is MGHDK and CDR2 is SYGVNS. As DNA, the CDR3 is TGTGCCAGCAGTGACCCCTACTCCTACAATGAGCAGTTCTTC. Amino acids: CASSDPYSYNEQFF. The variable domain in full, with the rest retrieved from reference TRBV25-1 and TRBJ2-1, is EADIYQTPRYLVIGTGKKITLECSQTMGHDKMYWYQQDPGMELHLIHYSYGVNSTEKGDLSSESTVSRIRTEHFPLTLESARPSHTSQYLCASSDPYSYNEQFFGPGTRLTVL.

Notes on this clonotype: Being off target in a library aimed at alpha chains, this beta chain has a size of little meaning. The rearrangement uses TRBV11-2 and TRBJ2-2, with 13 bases matching TRBD2. CDR1 SGHAT and CDR2 FQNNGV come from the germline V gene. The ends lost 9 bases at V and 5 bases at J; junction bases unmatched: 6. The CDR3 has 15 residues. CDR3 sequence: CASRTSGSRTGELFF. As DNA, the CDR3 is TGTGCCAGTCGGACTAGCGGGAGTAGGACCGGGGAGCTGTTTTTT.

This clonotype is categorized as medium-sized. A library prepared for alpha chains yielded this beta chain as an off-target read; its size is of little meaning. The gene calls are TRBV28 and TRBJ2-2, with 9 bases fitting TRBD1. Germline values: CDR1 MDHEN, CDR2 SYDVKM. This CDR3 contains 15 residues. V gave up 7 bases and J gave up 5 bases; unmatched junction bases: 8. CDR3 nucleotide sequence: TGTGCCAGCAAGGACAGGGGAATAGGGACCGGGGAGCTGTTTTTT. Its translation: CASKDRGIGTGELFF.

This clonotype has a count of ten or more. This beta chain is an unintended read in a library built for alpha chains; its size means little. The rearrangement joins TRBV2 to TRBJ2-1; 11 bases map to TRBD2. CDR1 and CDR2 from the germline V gene are SNHLY and FYNNEI. The junction had 9 bases not matched to a gene; V was cut back by 7 bases and J by 7 bases. The CDR3 consists of 15 residues. CDR3 sequence reads: CASTPLAGGYNEQFF. The CDR3 nucleotides are TGTGCCAGCACCCCTCTAGCGGGAGGTTATAATGAGCAGTTCTTC. Variable domain in full (rest from reference TRBV2 and TRBJ2-1): EPEVTQTPSHQVTQMGQEVILRCVPISNHLYFYWYRQILGQKVEFLVSFYNNEISEKSEIFDDQFSVERPDGSNFTLKIRSTKLEDSAMYFCASTPLAGGYNEQFFGPGTRLTVL.

The sample holds many counts of this clonotype. This beta chain is an off-target read within a library intended for alpha chains, so its frequency means little. V usage is TRBV12-3 or TRBV12-4 and J usage is TRBJ2-1, with D maybe TRBD1 (6 bases). V was clipped by 2 bases and J by 6 bases, with 11 bases between them. This CDR3 has 14 amino acids. As DNA, the CDR3 is TGTGCCAGCAGTTTATTCGGCAGGGGCAATGAGCAGTTCTTC. This sequence encodes CASSLFGRGNEQFF.

In this sample, this clonotype turned up many times. Found in a library prepared for alpha chains, this beta chain is an off-target read, and its abundance has little meaning. The CDR3 DNA is TGTGCCAGTACCTCATCCCGACAATCTGGCGAGCAGTACTTC. Amino acids: CASTSSRQSGEQYF. This sequence joins TRBV19 and TRBJ2-7; no clear D. CDR3 length: 14 residues. Germline V lookup: CDR1 LNHDA, CDR2 SQIVND (reference sequence). V lost 7 bases and J lost 6, with 19 bases in between. Using reference TRBV19 and TRBJ2-7 for the parts outside the CDR3, the full variable domain is DGGITQSPKYLFRKEGQNVTLSCEQNLNHDAMYWYRQDPGQGLRLIYYSQIVNDFQKGDIAEGYSVSREKKESFPLTVTSAQKNPTAFYLCASTSSRQSGEQYFGPGTRLTVT.

This clonotype came up many times. For a library built for alpha chains, this beta chain is a stray read; little rests on its size. J is TRBJ2-1 and V is TRBV29-1; 8 bases line up with TRBD1. Germline trimming cut 6 bases from V and 7 bases from J; bases unmatched to any gene: 11. This CDR3 region has 14 residues. Germline V gene sequence: CDR1 SQVTM, CDR2 ANQGSEA. CDR3 sequence (DNA): TGCAGCGTAGACCACGACAGGGGCAGGAATGAGCAGTTCTTC. Protein: CSVDHDRGRNEQFF.

This clonotype was seen many times. The library was designed around alpha chains, so this beta chain is a stray read whose abundance carries little weight. The rearrangement uses TRBV5-1 and TRBJ2-1, with TRBD1 identical over 7 bases. V shed 1 base, J shed 2 bases, and the junction held 3 bases outside the gene matches. Germline-derived CDR1 and CDR2 are SGHRS and YFSETQ. The CDR3 runs to 15 residues. The CDR3 DNA sequence: TGCGCCAGCAGCTTGAGGGGGCAGACCTACAATGAGCAGTTCTTC. This translates into CASSLRGQTYNEQFF.

Points on this clonotype: As an off-target read in a library built for alpha chains, this beta chain has a frequency of little significance. This chain joins TRBV4-1 and TRBJ2-7, with D unresolved. V lost 6 bases and J 3 bases, leaving 12 bases between the germline ends. Germline CDR1 reads MGHRA; CDR2 reads YSYEKL. This CDR3 is built from 13 residues. The CDR3 is CASRAPDGYEQYF. The CDR3 DNA follows: TGCGCCAGCAGAGCCCCTGACGGCTACGAGCAGTACTTC.

This clonotype was observed at least ten times. This beta chain is an unintended read in a library built for alpha chains; its size means little. The CDR3 DNA sequence: TGTGCCAGCAGCCTCTCGACAGGGGTCACTGAAGCTTTCTTT. It translates to CASSLSTGVTEAFF. The chain joins TRBV3-1 to TRBJ1-1; 8 nucleotides line up with TRBD1. Trimming took 4 bases from V and 4 from J; bases not matched to a gene: 5. The CDR3 has 14 amino acids. CDR1 LGHDT and CDR2 YNNKEL come from the germline V gene (reference sequence).

Ten or more counts support this clonotype. In a library made to pick up alpha chains, this beta chain is a stray read with a size that means little. The V and J genes are TRBV28 and TRBJ1-5; the match to TRBD1 covers 8 bases. Trimming cost V 6 bases and J 6 bases; bases outside gene matches: 10. The CDR3 is 15 residues long. CDR1 and CDR2 (germline): MDHEN, SYDVKM. The CDR3 DNA reads as TGTGCCAGCAGGCAAGACAGGGGATTAAGTCAGCCCCAGCATTTT. It yields the protein CASRQDRGLSQPQHF.

The table lists this clonotype with many counts. Because the library targeted alpha chains, this beta chain is an off-target read whose size means little. V gene TRBV20-1 combines with J gene TRBJ2-3; D perhaps matches TRBD2 (5 bases). Germline lookup yields CDR1 DFQATT and CDR2 SNEGSKA (reference sequence). The CDR3 has 15 amino acids. V lost 0 bases and J lost 0, with 10 bases in between. CDR3 amino acids: CSARDPGLSTDTQYF. DNA for the CDR3: TGCAGTGCTAGAGATCCAGGACTCAGCACAGATACGCAGTATTTT.

This clonotype was observed a handful of times. Being off target in a library aimed at alpha chains, this beta chain has a size of little meaning. The CDR3 protein is CASRQGAYNSPLHF. Here the CDR3 DNA reads TGTGCCAGCAGACAGGGGGCCTATAATTCACCCCTCCACTTT. The chain carries TRBV6-1 and TRBJ1-6; the match to TRBD1 covers 8 bases. CDR1 and CDR2 from the germline V gene are MNHNS and SASEGT. Unmatched junction bases numbered 0, after V lost 6 bases and J lost 2 bases. The length of the CDR3 is 14 residues.

Ten or more counts support this clonotype. Found in a library prepared for alpha chains, this beta chain is an off-target read, and its abundance has little meaning. The CDR3 region has the DNA TGTGCCAGCGGGGAGTACGAGCAGTACTTC. It is translated as CASGEYEQYF. The chain couples TRBV2 to TRBJ2-7, with D tentatively TRBD2 (5 bases). CDR1 is SNHLY, CDR2 FYNNEI, per germline. Trimming took off 8 bases at V and 4 bases at J, with 6 bases between the two ends. The CDR3 length is 10 residues.